This T cell receptor beta chain was profiled in a study of human T cells and chemical hapten exposure (dated by TCRdb to the early 2020s). Describing the broader study: The libraries were sequenced as a pool, and the TCR yield per sample differed mostly because of small variations in library volumes within the pool. In alopecia patients, the study followed how the peripheral blood TCR repertoire changed in vivo over primary and secondary sensitization to diphenylcyclopropenone (DPC), a hapten. Each blood RNA sample was used to sequence both TCR alpha and TCR beta chains.

The germline V gene yields MDHEN for CDR1 and SYDVKM for CDR2. From its cysteine to its phenylalanine, the CDR3 spans 17 amino acids. CDR3 DNA is the only sequence kept; it has 51 bases, read in frame from the first base. A distance of 16 bases separates the germline ends of V and J, which lose 2 bases and 2 bases respectively. Regarding this clonotype: Its cognate antigen has yet to be identified. No base quality information exists; no much larger clone differs at one position.

Library prep was done by 5' RACE. Reads for this sample came from an Illumina MiSeq. Library preparation attached unique molecular identifiers to individual cDNA molecules for quantitative, reproducible TCR counting. Processing in the source paper ran as follows. Samples had a median of roughly 98,000 TCRs, with a range from about 23,224 to 750,000. V, J and CDR3 annotation of the TCR reads was performed with the Decombinator software suite. For PS versus PT1 abundance plots, all samples were subsampled to the same number of TCRs (28,000). Expanded TCRs were defined as absent before sensitization and observed at least eight times at the 2-week time point. TCRdb passed the public sequencing reads through fastp at Q25 and MiXCR, retaining productive beta sequences. For every CDR3 protein sequence, its rows merge into one entry that carries the most common genes and DNA. The V and J calls reflect TCRdb's pipeline rather than the authors' work. Here the sample has 95,000 to 120,000 distinct CDR3 sequences; around a fifth occur a single time. The top ten clonotypes cover 2.5% to 3% of the sample.

Unfractionated whole blood was collected in Tempus Blood RNA tubes, and total RNA was extracted from that blood. As TCR sequencing controls, about 5 healthy volunteers were used, with blood taken at day 0, 2 weeks and 6 weeks. General study outcomes and caveats: After repeated subsampling, the strength of the expansion versus patch-test correlation and the threshold at which it became significant changed. DPC sensitization did not change how many TCRs were above 1 in 1000 frequency, and no evidence was found of alterations in global repertoire structure.

The receptor was derived from a human donor in good health. The V and J segments used are TRBV28 and TRBJ1-5; the D gene is perhaps TRBD1, on 5 matching bases. The CDR3 protein sequence reads: CASSLQGEDYGNQPQHF. The bases read TGTGCCAGCAGTTTACAGGGAGAGGATTATGGCAATCAGCCCCAGCATTTT.